Listed here are 18 T cell receptor beta chains from one sample, sequenced in a study of T cells in Graves' hyperthyroidism and ophthalmopathy. TCR beta CDR3 regions were amplified from RNA transcripts. Using the HTBI primer set, a first-round RT-PCR was run on the TCR CDR3. TCRdb ran MiXCR on the multiplex PCR reads and lists one entry per CDR3 protein. The sample shows more than 500,000 distinct CDR3 sequences, roughly 50% of them seen only once. The source material was peripheral blood or thyroid tissue (not recorded which). The receptors were gathered from an adult woman with Graves' disease, either hyperthyroidism or ophthalmopathy (not recorded which).

The chain recombines TRBV30 with TRBJ1-2; 9 bases map to TRBD1. J gave up 8 bases and V 2 bases, and 12 bases lay outside the gene matches. This CDR3 is 15 amino acids long. Germline CDR1 is GTSNPN and CDR2 is SVGIG (reference sequence). This CDR3 is CAWSPSLDRGRGYTF. Here the CDR3 DNA reads TGTGCCTGGAGTCCGTCCTTGGACAGGGGACGCGGCTACACCTTC. Variable domain in full (rest from reference TRBV30 and TRBJ1-2): SQTIHQWPATLVQPVGSPLSLECTVEGTSNPNLYWYRQAAGRGLQLLFYSVGIGQISSEVPQNLSASRPQDRQFILSSKKLLLSDSGFYLCAWSPSLDRGRGYTFGSGTRLTVV.

In this sample, this clonotype turned up many times. The V call is TRBV9, the J call TRBJ2-5; D assignment may be TRBD1 or TRBD2 (5 bases each). In germline, CDR1 is SGDLS, CDR2 YYNGEE. The CDR3 has 15 amino acids. Trimming stripped 3 bases from V and 1 base from J, with 13 bases between. In nucleotides, the CDR3 is TGTGCCAGCAGCGGAGACGGGGCGCTCCAAGAGACCCAGTACTTC. It specifies CASSGDGALQETQYF.

This clonotype was detected only a few times. The chain recombines TRBV2 with TRBJ1-5; no definite D call. Germline V gene lookup returns CDR1 SNHLY and CDR2 FYNNEI. CDR3 length equals 13 residues. V was pared by 2 bases and J by 7 bases, with 9 bases between. The CDR3 is CASSERIVQPQHF. Written as DNA, the CDR3 is TGTGCCAGCAGTGAAAGAATTGTGCAGCCCCAGCATTTT.

This clonotype came up once. This rearrangement joins TRBV7-2 to TRBJ1-1; D is ambiguous. The length of the CDR3 is 14 residues. The V and J ends lost 5 bases and 1 base respectively, with 11 bases between them. Germline V gene sequence: CDR1 SGHTA, CDR2 FQGNSA. CDR3 protein: CASSPVGWNTEAFF. The CDR3 nucleotides read TGTGCCAGCAGCCCCGTGGGATGGAACACTGAAGCTTTCTTT. Together with reference TRBV7-2 and TRBJ1-1, the CDR3 gives the full variable domain: GAGVSQSPSNKVTEKGKDVELRCDPISGHTALYWYRQSLGQGLEFLIYFQGNSAPDKSGLPSDRFSAERTGGSVSTLTIQRTQQEDSAVYLCASSPVGWNTEAFFGQGTRLTVV.

The V call is TRBV9, the J call TRBJ2-7; 11 nucleotides match TRBD2. The germline CDR1 and CDR2 sequences are SGDLS and YYNGEE. Germline trimming cut 5 bases from V and 4 bases from J; bases unmatched to any gene: 14. This CDR3 contains 17 residues. CDR3 sequence: CASSYAGLAERWYEQYF. The CDR3 DNA follows: TGTGCCAGCAGTTACGCGGGACTAGCGGAGAGGTGGTACGAGCAGTACTTC.

This clonotype was counted at least ten times. The chain has TRBV4-2 and TRBJ2-7; maybe TRBD2 (5 bases). V gave up 1 base and J gave up 0 bases, with 7 bases separating them. The CDR3 sequence is 14 residues long. From germline, CDR1 is LGHNA and CDR2 YNFKEQ. The CDR3 loop reads CASSQVDYSYEQYF. CDR3 coding DNA: TGTGCCAGCAGCCAAGTAGACTACTCCTACGAGCAGTACTTC.

The rearrangement uses TRBV10-3 and TRBJ1-1; D possibly corresponds to TRBD1 (5 bases). Germline V lookup: CDR1 ENHRY, CDR2 SYGVKD. The CDR3 has 13 amino acids. V gave up 3 bases and J gave up 5 bases, with 10 bases separating them. The chain's CDR3 is CAISERGGTEAFF. CDR3 DNA: TGTGCCATCAGTGAACGGGGGGGAACTGAAGCTTTCTTT.

Concerning this clonotype itself: A read error may account for a junction end that differs from germline. This chain uses TRBV7-9 with TRBJ1-2, with a possible D match to TRBD1 (6 bases). The CDR3 length is 14 residues. The germline V gene encodes CDR1 SEHNR and CDR2 FQNEAQ (reference sequence). The CDR3 nucleotides are TGTGTCAGCAGCATTGGACAGTTGAACTATGGCTACACCTTC. Encoded protein: CVSSIGQLNYGYTF.

The rearrangement links TRBV7-3 to TRBJ1-1; TRBD1 is a possible D gene (5 bases). The germline gives CDR1 SGHTA, CDR2 FQGTGA. Deletions cut 5 bases from V and 8 bases from J, with 15 bases between. The length of the CDR3 is 13 residues. The CDR3 DNA sequence: TGTGCCAGCAGCACCAGGGACGGAGGCGAAGCTTTCTTT. Protein product: CASSTRDGGEAFF.

This clonotype was counted ten times or more. The V call is TRBV27, the J call TRBJ2-7, with no clear D. Deletions cut 4 bases from V and 3 bases from J, with 16 bases between. This CDR3 comprises 15 residues. Germline CDR1 is MNHEY and CDR2 is SMNVEV (reference sequence). This CDR3 is CASSWGIGPLYEQYF. The DNA for the CDR3 is TGTGCCAGCAGTTGGGGAATCGGCCCCCTCTACGAGCAGTACTTC.

The rearrangement joins TRBV2 to TRBJ2-5; 9 nucleotides line up with TRBD1. The V segment lost 6 bases and the J segment 4 bases; nucleotides outside the gene matches: 3. CDR3 length equals 13 residues. Germline V gene data show CDR1 as SNHLY and CDR2 as FYNNEI. The CDR3 coding sequence is TGTGCCAGCAGGTTGGACAGGGGAGAGACCCAGTACTTC. This translates into CASRLDRGETQYF.

The chain combines TRBV19 with TRBJ2-2, with 9 bases lining up with TRBD1. The CDR3 has 15 residues. With V trimmed by 5 bases and J by 9 bases, 10 bases remained unmatched. Germline-derived CDR1 and CDR2 are LNHDA and SQIVND (reference sequence). CDR3: CASSEWGTGTRELFF. The CDR3 nucleotides are TGTGCCAGTAGTGAATGGGGGACAGGGACCAGGGAGCTGTTTTTT.

At least ten counts were recorded for this clonotype. CDR3 sequence: CSARGRSSYEQYF. For the CDR3, the DNA is TGCAGTGCTAGGGGGAGGAGCTCCTACGAGCAGTACTTC. The V gene is TRBV20-1, the J gene TRBJ2-7, with D possibly TRBD2 on 6 matching bases. The CDR3 runs 13 residues. The germline V and J ends were trimmed by 3 bases and 0 bases, with 9 bases remaining between them. Germline assignment: CDR1 DFQATT and CDR2 SNEGSKA (reference sequence).

V is TRBV5-1 and J is TRBJ2-7, with TRBD1 matching over 7 bases. Germline loops: CDR1 SGHRS, CDR2 YFSETQ. J lost 6 bases, V lost 4 bases, and 7 bases had no gene match. This CDR3 contains 13 residues. The CDR3 spells CASSATGASEQYF. Written as DNA, the CDR3 is TGCGCCAGCAGCGCAACAGGGGCGAGCGAGCAGTACTTC.

This clonotype was counted a few times. The J gene is TRBJ2-2, the V gene TRBV19; TRBD2 aligns across 13 bases. In germline, CDR1 is LNHDA, CDR2 SQIVND (reference sequence). This CDR3 is 19 amino acids long. V trimming: 6 bases; J trimming: 4 bases; junction bases outside the gene matches: 14. The CDR3 here is CASRNPRLAGGRGTGELFF. As DNA, the CDR3 is TGTGCCAGTAGGAACCCCCGACTAGCGGGAGGCCGAGGCACCGGGGAGCTGTTTTTT.

This clonotype was observed many times. This sequence joins TRBV19 and TRBJ2-7; D is unclear. V shed 1 base and J shed 1 base, with 8 bases lying between them. From germline, CDR1 is LNHDA and CDR2 SQIVND (reference sequence). The CDR3 length is 14 residues. In nucleotides, the CDR3 is TGTGCCAGTAGTATAGGGTTTGGATCCTACGAGCAGTACTTC. This gives the protein CASSIGFGSYEQYF.

This clonotype was observed at least ten times. The gene calls are TRBV9 and TRBJ2-1; 8 bases agree with TRBD1. This CDR3 is built from 16 residues. Germline CDR1 SGDLS, CDR2 YYNGEE. V was clipped by 4 bases and J by 4 bases; unmatched bases: 10. The CDR3 nucleotides read TGTGCCAGCAGCTCCGGGACAGGTAGACGATACAATGAGCAGTTCTTC. Its translation: CASSSGTGRRYNEQFF.

The chain employs TRBV7-8 and TRBJ2-7; 7 bases line up with TRBD1. Trimming took 5 bases from V and 4 from J; bases not matched to a gene: 14. The CDR3 runs to 16 residues. Germline-derived CDR1 and CDR2 are SGHVS and FQNEAQ. The CDR3: CASSIIPQTGWYEQYF. CDR3 coding DNA: TGTGCCAGCAGCATAATCCCCCAGACAGGGTGGTACGAGCAGTACTTC.